Listed below are T cell receptor beta chains from one sample, sequenced in a study of Graves' ophthalmopathy and Graves' hyperthyroidism. TCRdb reanalysed the multiplex PCR reads using MiXCR and keeps one entry per CDR3 protein. The data hold about 400,000 distinct CDR3 sequences, with approximately 15% observed a single time. The specimen was peripheral blood. These TCRs come from a woman aged 18 to 35 with stable Graves' hyperthyroidism. The CDR3 runs from the conserved cysteine through the conserved F or W. The D gene is left open where the match is weak. A clone size is listed for some rows: how often the clone was seen (once, few, many), or a class if it is expanded.

J gene	V gene	D gene	clone size	CDR3 protein	CDR3 DNA
TRBJ2-7	TRBV12-3/TRBV12-4	NA	NA	CASSFSIHEQYF	TGTGCCAGCAGTTTTTCCATCCACGAGCAGTACTTC
TRBJ1-6	TRBV9	NA	NA	CASSGSSNNSPLHF	TGTGCCAGCAGCGGGAGCAGCAATAATTCACCCCTCCACTTT
TRBJ1-5	TRBV5-1	NA	many	CASSLDEGNQPQHF	TGCGCCAGCAGCTTGGATGAGGGCAATCAGCCCCAGCATTTT
TRBJ1-1	TRBV5-1	NA	many	CASSWTAGNTEAFF	TGCGCCAGCAGCTGGACAGCCGGGAACACTGAAGCTTTCTTT
TRBJ2-3	TRBV11-2	NA	NA	CASSLSGFTDTQYF	TGTGCCAGCAGCTTGTCGGGGTTCACAGATACGCAGTATTTT
TRBJ2-5	TRBV19	TRBD2	many	CASSPLAGLQETQYF	TGTGCCAGTAGTCCACTAGCGGGGCTTCAAGAGACCCAGTACTTC
TRBJ2-1	TRBV11-2	NA	NA	CASSLVLLDRSSGPLNEQFF	TGTGCCAGCAGCTTAGTTCTTTTAGATCGGAGTTCAGGGCCCTTGAATGAGCAGTTCTTC
TRBJ2-5	TRBV2	TRBD1	many	CACPDRGPKTQYF	TGTGCCTGCCCGGACAGGGGGCCCAAGACCCAGTACTTC
TRBJ2-2	TRBV24-1	NA	NA	CATSDSVHRRANTGELFF	TGTGCCACCAGTGATTCGGTCCATCGGCGGGCGAACACCGGGGAACTGTTTTTT
TRBJ1-2	TRBV6-1	TRBD1	many	CASSVTGDYGYTF	TGTGCCAGCAGTGTGACAGGGGACTATGGCTACACCTTC
TRBJ1-6	TRBV12-3/TRBV12-4	NA	many	CASSAGWNSPLHF	TGTGCCAGCAGTGCCGGTTGGAATTCACCCCTCCACTTT
TRBJ2-5	TRBV10-1	TRBD1	few	CASSGTGEETQYF	TGCGCCAGCTCCGGGACAGGGGAAGAGACCCAGTACTTC
TRBJ2-5	TRBV20-1	TRBD2	many	CSANNPPSRGGGSETQYF	TGCAGTGCTAATAATCCTCCGTCCCGGGGGGGAGGTTCGGAGACCCAGTACTTC
TRBJ2-7	TRBV2	NA	many	CASSVEGSSYEQYF	TGTGCCAGCAGTGTTGAGGGGAGCTCCTACGAGCAGTACTTC
TRBJ2-5	TRBV7-9	NA	NA	CASSLDAAGKEIQYF	TGTGCCAGCAGCTTAGATGCAGCCGGCAAAGAGATCCAGTACTTC
TRBJ1-2	TRBV11-2	TRBD1	many	CASSLDLRQGGYTF	TGTGCCAGCAGCTTAGATCTTAGACAGGGAGGCTACACCTTC
TRBJ2-7	TRBV6-1	NA	NA	CASIIDKARDEQYF	TGTGCCAGCATAATAGACAAGGCCCGGGACGAGCAGTACTTC
TRBJ1-1	TRBV12-3/TRBV12-4	TRBD1	NA	CASSLETGGSWNTEAFF	TGTGCCAGCAGTTTGGAGACAGGGGGGTCGTGGAACACTGAAGCTTTCTTT
TRBJ2-2	TRBV13	NA	many	CASSLALPNANTGELFF	TGTGCCAGCAGCTTAGCCCTACCAAACGCGAACACCGGGGAGCTGTTTTTT
TRBJ2-2	TRBV5-6	TRBD1	few	CASSGVRDSYTGELFF	TGTGCCAGCAGCGGGGTCCGGGACAGCTACACCGGGGAGCTGTTTTTT
TRBJ1-5	TRBV19	NA	many	CASSIVLGNNQPQHF	TGTGCCAGTAGTATAGTTCTCGGGAACAATCAGCCCCAGCATTTT
TRBJ1-2	TRBV13	NA	NA	CASSFRRGTNGYTF	TGTGCCAGCAGCTTCCGCAGGGGTACTAACGGCTACACCTTC
TRBJ2-4	TRBV2	TRBD2	NA	CASSGSLAGVAKNIQYF	TGTGCCAGCAGTGGTTCACTAGCGGGGGTAGCCAAAAACATTCAGTACTTC
TRBJ2-2	TRBV24-1	NA	many	CATEDSGAGNTGELFF	TGTGCCACCGAGGACTCGGGGGCCGGTAACACCGGGGAGCTGTTTTTT
TRBJ1-5	TRBV10-3	NA	few	CAISEGGDSNQPQHF	TGTGCCATCAGTGAAGGAGGGGACAGCAATCAGCCCCAGCATTTT
TRBJ2-2	TRBV6-2/TRBV6-3	TRBD2	few	CASSYGLAGVPGELFF	TGTGCCAGCAGTTACGGGCTAGCGGGGGTCCCCGGGGAGCTGTTTTTT
TRBJ1-5	TRBV24-1	TRBD1	many	CATHRGRVQPQHF	TGTGCCACACATAGGGGGCGGGTTCAGCCCCAGCATTTT